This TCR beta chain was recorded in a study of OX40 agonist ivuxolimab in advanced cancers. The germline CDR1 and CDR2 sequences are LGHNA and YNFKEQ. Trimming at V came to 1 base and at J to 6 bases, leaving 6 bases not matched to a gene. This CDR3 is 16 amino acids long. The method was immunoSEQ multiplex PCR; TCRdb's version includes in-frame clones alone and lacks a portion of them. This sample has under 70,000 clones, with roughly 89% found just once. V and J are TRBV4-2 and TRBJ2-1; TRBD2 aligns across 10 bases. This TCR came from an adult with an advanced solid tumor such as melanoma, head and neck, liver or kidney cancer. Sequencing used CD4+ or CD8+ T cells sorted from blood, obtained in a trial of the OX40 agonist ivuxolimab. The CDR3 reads CASSQATLAGTNEQFF. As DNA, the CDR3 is TGTGCCAGCAGCCAAGCAACACTAGCGGGAACCAATGAGCAGTTCTTC.